The 10 T cell receptor beta chains given below trace back to one sample, sequenced in a study of tumor-infiltrating lymphocytes in primary liver carcinoma. In addition to blood RNA drawn from unsorted whole blood, germline DNA was extracted. Synthesis of TCR beta cDNA was carried out from around 500 ng total RNA with a constant-region primer. Investigators got TCR beta libraries out of three nested multiplex PCR rounds, done with slightly modified ARM-PCR. With TRBV1-TRBV30 forward primers and a C-beta reverse primer, the first two PCR rounds were run for roughly 10 cycles each. MiXCR, run by TCRdb on the multiplex PCR reads, gives a single entry per CDR3 protein. The table lists fewer than 350,000 distinct CDR3 sequences, over 55% of them singletons, with more than 8.5% in the top ten. Sequenced: peripheral blood. Receptor source: a man aged 35-49 years with primary liver carcinoma and hepatitis B virus infection.

Notes on this clonotype: This sequence may be a read error, since a much larger clone differs from it by one base. The rearrangement joins TRBV5-4 to TRBJ2-6; D is unresolved. The germline gives CDR1 SGHNT, CDR2 YYREEE (reference sequence). The CDR3 loop spans 17 amino acids. V was cut by 4 bases and J by 1 base, with 15 bases left in between. CDR3 protein: CASSMAGSPSGANVLTF. CDR3 DNA: TGTGCCAGCAGCATGGCCGGATCACCGTCTGGGGCCAACGTCCTGACTTTC.

In regard to this clonotype: A much larger clone lies a single base off, so this may be a read error. V usage is TRBV6-5 and J usage is TRBJ2-1, with D uncertain. Germline V gene sequence: CDR1 MNHEY, CDR2 SVGAGI. The CDR3 runs 16 residues. The V end was cut by 4 bases, the J end by 10 bases, with 23 bases between. In DNA form, the CDR3 reads TGTGCCAGCAGTTCCCTCCGGCAGGTCCCTATCTACGAGCAGTTCTTC. It translates to CASSSLRQVPIYEQFF.

As to this clonotype: At one end the junction does not follow the germline gene, possibly because of a read error. The J gene is TRBJ2-5, the V gene TRBV11-1; no definite D call. There are 11 residues in the CDR3. Germline V gene sequence: CDR1 SGHAT, CDR2 FQDESV (reference sequence). CDR3 protein: CTSSLGKEHYF. The DNA for the CDR3 is TGTACCAGCAGCTTGGGGAAAGAGCATTACTTC.

Details on this clonotype: A much larger clone sits a single nucleotide away, making a read error possible. The chain uses TRBV6-1 and TRBJ1-1; possibly TRBD1 for D (5 bases). In germline, CDR1 is MNHNS, CDR2 SASEGT. The CDR3 runs 14 residues. The CDR3 nucleotides are TGTACCAGCAGTTGGGTCCAGGGAGATACTGAAGCTTTCTTT. It codes for CTSSWVQGDTEAFF.

This clonotype has at least ten counts. The genes are TRBV29-1 and TRBJ2-3, with 11 bases fitting TRBD2. CDR3 length: 19 amino acids. V lost 4 bases to trimming and J lost 0 bases; unmatched junction nucleotides: 15. The germline V gene has CDR1 SQVTM and CDR2 ANQGSEA. Here the CDR3 reads CSVGRLGLAGGTSTDTQYF. The CDR3 DNA reads TGCAGCGTTGGCCGTCTAGGGCTAGCGGGAGGAACTAGCACAGATACGCAGTATTTT.

As for this clonotype: A read error may produce the germline difference seen at one junction end. The chain employs TRBV11-1 and TRBJ2-1; D gene uncertain. Germline V gene data show CDR1 as SGHAT and CDR2 as FQDESV (reference sequence). The CDR3 totals 16 residues. In DNA, the CDR3 is TGTGTCAGCAGCTCCTTCTCTGTCCTCTCCCACAATGAGCAGTTCTTC. Protein: CVSSSFSVLSHNEQFF. The entire variable domain, with the rest obtained from reference TRBV11-1 and TRBJ2-1, is as follows: EAEVAQSPRYKITEKSQAVAFWCDPISGHATLYWYRQILGQGPELLVQFQDESVVDDSQLPKDRFSAERLKGVDSTLKIQPAELGDSAMYLCVSSSFSVLSHNEQFFGPGTRLTVL.

About this clonotype itself: A much bigger clone sits one base away, suggesting this may be a read error. The V call is TRBV12-3 or TRBV12-4, the J call TRBJ2-7; D remains unclear. The CDR3 runs to 15 residues. Trimming took off 7 bases at V and 1 base at J, with 17 bases between the two ends. CDR3 in DNA: TGTGCCAGCACCGAGAGCAGGCGAACTTCCTACGAGCAGTACTTC. Its translation: CASTESRRTSYEQYF.

This clonotype was recorded a few times. The chain joins TRBV30 to TRBJ1-5; D not resolved. CDR1 GTSNPN and CDR2 SVGIG come from the germline V gene (reference sequence). The CDR3 covers 15 residues. V was clipped by 2 bases and J by 3 bases, with 14 bases between them. The CDR3 bases are TGTGCCTGGAGTCTCCCCCTCGGTTTCAATCAGCCCCAGCATTTT. It yields the protein CAWSLPLGFNQPQHF.

This clonotype occurred once. The rearrangement joins TRBV6-1 to TRBJ2-3; D unresolved. V lost 5 bases and J 4 bases, leaving 13 bases between the germline ends. The CDR3 extends over 14 amino acids. Germline-derived CDR1 and CDR2 are MNHNS and SASEGT. This chain's CDR3 is CASSQGGSSDTQYF. The CDR3 coding sequence is TGTGCCAGCAGTCAAGGCGGTAGCTCAGATACGCAGTATTTT.

The chain combines TRBV7-8 with TRBJ2-6, with 7 bases matching TRBD1. There are 18 residues in the CDR3. The germline gives CDR1 SGHVS, CDR2 FQNEAQ. With 1 base clipped from V and 2 bases from J, the junction kept 8 bases outside the gene matches. Here the CDR3 reads CASSLETGVGTGANVLTF. For the CDR3, the DNA is TGTGCCAGCAGCTTAGAAACAGGGGTAGGAACTGGGGCCAACGTCCTGACTTTC.